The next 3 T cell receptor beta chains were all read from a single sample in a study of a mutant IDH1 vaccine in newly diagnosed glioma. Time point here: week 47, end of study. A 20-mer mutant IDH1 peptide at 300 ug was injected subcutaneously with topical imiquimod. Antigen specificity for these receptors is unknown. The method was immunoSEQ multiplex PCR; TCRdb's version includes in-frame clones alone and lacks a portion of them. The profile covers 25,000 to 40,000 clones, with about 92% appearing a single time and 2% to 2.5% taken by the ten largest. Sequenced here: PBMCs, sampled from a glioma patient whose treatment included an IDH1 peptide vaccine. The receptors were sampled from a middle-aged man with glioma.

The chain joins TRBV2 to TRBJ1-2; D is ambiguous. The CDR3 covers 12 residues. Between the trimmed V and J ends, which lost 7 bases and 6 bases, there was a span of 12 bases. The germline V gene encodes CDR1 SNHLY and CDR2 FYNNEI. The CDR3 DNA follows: TGTGCCAGCATTAGGACGGTTGATGGCTACACCTTC. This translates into CASIRTVDGYTF.

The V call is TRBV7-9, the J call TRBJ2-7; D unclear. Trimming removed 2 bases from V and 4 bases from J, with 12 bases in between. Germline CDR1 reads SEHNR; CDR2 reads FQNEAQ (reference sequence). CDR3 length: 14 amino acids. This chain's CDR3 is CASSLMGDLYEQYF. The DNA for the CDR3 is TGTGCCAGCAGCTTAATGGGTGATCTTTACGAGCAGTACTTC.

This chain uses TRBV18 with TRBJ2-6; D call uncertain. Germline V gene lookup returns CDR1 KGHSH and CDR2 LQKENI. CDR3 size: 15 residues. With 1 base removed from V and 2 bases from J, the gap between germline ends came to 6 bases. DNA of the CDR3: TGTGCCAGCTCACCACGATCGACTGGGGCCAACGTCCTGACTTTC. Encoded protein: CASSPRSTGANVLTF.